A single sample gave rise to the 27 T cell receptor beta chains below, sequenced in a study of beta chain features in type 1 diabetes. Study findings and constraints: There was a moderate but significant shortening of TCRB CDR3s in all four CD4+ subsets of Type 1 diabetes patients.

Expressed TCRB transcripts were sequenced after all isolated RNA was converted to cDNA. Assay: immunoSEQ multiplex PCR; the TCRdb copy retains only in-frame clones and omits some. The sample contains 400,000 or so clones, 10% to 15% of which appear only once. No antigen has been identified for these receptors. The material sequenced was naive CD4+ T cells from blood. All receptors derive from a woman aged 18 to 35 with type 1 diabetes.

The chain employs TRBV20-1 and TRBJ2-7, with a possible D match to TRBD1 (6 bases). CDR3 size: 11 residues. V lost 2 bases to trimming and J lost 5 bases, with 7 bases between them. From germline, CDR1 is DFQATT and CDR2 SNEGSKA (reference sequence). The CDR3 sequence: CSARNRDEQYF. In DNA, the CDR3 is TGCAGTGCTAGAAACAGGGACGAGCAGTACTTC.

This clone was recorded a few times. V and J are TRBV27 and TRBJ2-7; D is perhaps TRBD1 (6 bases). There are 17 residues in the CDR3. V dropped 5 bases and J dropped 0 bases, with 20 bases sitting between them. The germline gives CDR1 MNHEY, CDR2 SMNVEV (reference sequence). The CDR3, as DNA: TGTGCCAGCAGTCTTTTACCGGACAGTACGAGCTCCTACGAGCAGTACTTC. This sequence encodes CASSLLPDSTSSYEQYF.

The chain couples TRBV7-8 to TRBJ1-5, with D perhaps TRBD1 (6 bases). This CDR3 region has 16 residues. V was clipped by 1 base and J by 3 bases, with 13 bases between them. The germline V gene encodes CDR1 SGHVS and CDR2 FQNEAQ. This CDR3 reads CASSLDVGQTNQPQHF. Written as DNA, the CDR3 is TGTGCCAGCAGCTTAGACGTTGGACAGACCAATCAGCCCCAGCATTTT. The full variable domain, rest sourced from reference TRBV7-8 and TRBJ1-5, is GAGVSQSPRYKVAKRGQDVALRCDPISGHVSLFWYQQALGQGPEFLTYFQNEAQLDKSGLPSDRFFAERPEGSVSTLKIQRTQQEDSAVYLCASSLDVGQTNQPQHFGDGTRLSIL.

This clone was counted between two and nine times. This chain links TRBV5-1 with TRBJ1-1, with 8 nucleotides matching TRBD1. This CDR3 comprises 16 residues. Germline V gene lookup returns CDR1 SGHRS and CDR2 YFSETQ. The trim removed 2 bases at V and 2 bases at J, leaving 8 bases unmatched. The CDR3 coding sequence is TGCGCCAGCAGCTTTGCCCCGACAGGGGCCAACACTGAAGCTTTCTTT. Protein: CASSFAPTGANTEAFF.

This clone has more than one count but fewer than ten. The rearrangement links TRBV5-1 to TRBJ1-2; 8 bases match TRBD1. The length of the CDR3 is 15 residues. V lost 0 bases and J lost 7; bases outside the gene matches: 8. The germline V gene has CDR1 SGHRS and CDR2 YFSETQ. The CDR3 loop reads CASSLEVGDRTGYTF. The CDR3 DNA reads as TGCGCCAGCAGCTTGGAAGTTGGGGACAGGACTGGCTACACCTTC.

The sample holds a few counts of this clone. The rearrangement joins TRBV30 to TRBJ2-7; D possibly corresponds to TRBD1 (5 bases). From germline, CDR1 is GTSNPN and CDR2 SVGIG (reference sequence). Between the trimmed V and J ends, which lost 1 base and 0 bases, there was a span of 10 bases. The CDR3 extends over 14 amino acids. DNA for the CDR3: TGTGCCTGGAGTGGGGGCCCCAACTCCTACGAGCAGTACTTC. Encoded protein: CAWSGGPNSYEQYF.

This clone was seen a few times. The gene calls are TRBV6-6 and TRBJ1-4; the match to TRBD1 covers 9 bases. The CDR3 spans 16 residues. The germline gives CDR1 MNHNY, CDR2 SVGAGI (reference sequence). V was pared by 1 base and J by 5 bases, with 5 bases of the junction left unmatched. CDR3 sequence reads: CASSYLGTGMNEKLFF. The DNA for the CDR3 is TGTGCCAGCAGTTACTTAGGGACAGGGATGAATGAAAAACTGTTTTTT.

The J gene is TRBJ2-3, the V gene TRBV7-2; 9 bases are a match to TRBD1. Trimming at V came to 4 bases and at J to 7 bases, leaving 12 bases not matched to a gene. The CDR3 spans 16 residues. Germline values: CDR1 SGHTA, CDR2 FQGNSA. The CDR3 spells CASSSSYGTGHNTQYF. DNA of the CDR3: TGTGCCAGCAGCTCGAGTTATGGGACAGGGCACAATACGCAGTATTTT.

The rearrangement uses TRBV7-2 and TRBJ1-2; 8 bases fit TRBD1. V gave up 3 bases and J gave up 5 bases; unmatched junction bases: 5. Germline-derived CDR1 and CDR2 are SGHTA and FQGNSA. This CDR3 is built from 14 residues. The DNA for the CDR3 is TGTGCCAGCAGCTTCGACAGGGGAGGGTATGGCTACACCTTC. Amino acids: CASSFDRGGYGYTF.

CDR3 region: CASSQGGGYGYTF. The DNA of the CDR3 is TGCGCCAGCAGCCAAGGAGGTGGGTATGGCTACACCTTC. The chain couples TRBV4-1 to TRBJ1-2; D is uncertain. Between the trimmed V and J ends, which lost 1 base and 5 bases, there was a span of 8 bases. Germline V lookup: CDR1 MGHRA, CDR2 YSYEKL. The CDR3 spans 13 residues.

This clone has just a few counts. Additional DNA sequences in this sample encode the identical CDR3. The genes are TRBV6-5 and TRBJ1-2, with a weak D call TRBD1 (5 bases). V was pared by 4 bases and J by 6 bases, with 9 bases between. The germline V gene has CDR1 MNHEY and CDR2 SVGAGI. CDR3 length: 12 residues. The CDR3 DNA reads TGTGCCAGCAGTTCCCAGGGCGATGGCTACACCTTC. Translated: CASSSQGDGYTF.

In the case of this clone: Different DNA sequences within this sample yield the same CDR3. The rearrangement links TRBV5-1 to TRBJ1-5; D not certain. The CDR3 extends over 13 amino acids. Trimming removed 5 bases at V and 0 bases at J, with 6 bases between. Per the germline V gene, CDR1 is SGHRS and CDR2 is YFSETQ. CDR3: CASRTDSNQPQHF. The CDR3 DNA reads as TGCGCCAGCAGAACTGATAGCAATCAGCCCCAGCATTTT.

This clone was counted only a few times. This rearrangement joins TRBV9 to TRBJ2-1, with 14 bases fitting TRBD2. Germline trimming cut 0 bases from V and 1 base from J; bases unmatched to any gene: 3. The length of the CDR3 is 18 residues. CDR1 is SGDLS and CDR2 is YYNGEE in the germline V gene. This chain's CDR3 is CASSVGLAGGRSYNEQFF. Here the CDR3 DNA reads TGTGCCAGCAGCGTAGGACTAGCGGGGGGGCGATCCTACAATGAGCAGTTCTTC. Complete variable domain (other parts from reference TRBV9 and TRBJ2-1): DSGVTQTPKHLITATGQRVTLRCSPRSGDLSVYWYQQSLDQGLQFLIQYYNGEERAKGNILERFSAQQFPDLHSELNLSSLELGDSALYFCASSVGLAGGRSYNEQFFGPGTRLTVL.

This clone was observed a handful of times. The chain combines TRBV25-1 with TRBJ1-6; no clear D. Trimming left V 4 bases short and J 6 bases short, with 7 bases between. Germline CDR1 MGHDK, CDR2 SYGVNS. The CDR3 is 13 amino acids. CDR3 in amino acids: CASSVLSNSPLHF. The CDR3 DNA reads TGTGCCAGCAGTGTGTTGAGTAATTCACCCCTCCACTTT.

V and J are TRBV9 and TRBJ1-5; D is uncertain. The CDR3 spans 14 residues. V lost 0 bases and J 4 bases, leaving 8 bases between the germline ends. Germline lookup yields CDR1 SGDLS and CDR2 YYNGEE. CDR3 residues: CASSVESFNQPQHF. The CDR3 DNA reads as TGTGCCAGCAGCGTAGAGAGTTTTAATCAGCCCCAGCATTTT.

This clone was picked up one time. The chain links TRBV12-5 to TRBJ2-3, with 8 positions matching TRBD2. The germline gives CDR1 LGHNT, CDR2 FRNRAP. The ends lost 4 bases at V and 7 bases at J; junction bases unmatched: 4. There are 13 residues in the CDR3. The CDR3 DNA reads TGTGCTAGTGGTTCTCTAGCGGGCCATACGCAGTATTTT. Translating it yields CASGSLAGHTQYF.

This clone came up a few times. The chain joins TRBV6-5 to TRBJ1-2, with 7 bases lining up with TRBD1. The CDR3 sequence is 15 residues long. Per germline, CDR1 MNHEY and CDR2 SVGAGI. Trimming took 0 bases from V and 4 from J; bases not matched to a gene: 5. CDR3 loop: CASSYSTGLGYGYTF. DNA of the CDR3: TGTGCCAGCAGTTACTCGACAGGGCTGGGCTATGGCTACACCTTC.

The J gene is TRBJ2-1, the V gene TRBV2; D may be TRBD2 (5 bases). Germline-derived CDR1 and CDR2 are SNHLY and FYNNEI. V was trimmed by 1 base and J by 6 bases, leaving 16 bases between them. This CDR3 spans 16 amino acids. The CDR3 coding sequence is TGTGCCAGCAGTGAAGTTGTGGGAGCAGGCAGCAATGAGCAGTTCTTC. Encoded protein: CASSEVVGAGSNEQFF.

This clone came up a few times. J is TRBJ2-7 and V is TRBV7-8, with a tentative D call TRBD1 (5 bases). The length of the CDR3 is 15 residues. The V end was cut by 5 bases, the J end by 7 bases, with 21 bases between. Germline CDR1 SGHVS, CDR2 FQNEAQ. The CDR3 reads CASSAYNQRGREQYF. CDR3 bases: TGTGCCAGCAGCGCCTACAACCAAAGGGGAAGGGAGCAGTACTTC.

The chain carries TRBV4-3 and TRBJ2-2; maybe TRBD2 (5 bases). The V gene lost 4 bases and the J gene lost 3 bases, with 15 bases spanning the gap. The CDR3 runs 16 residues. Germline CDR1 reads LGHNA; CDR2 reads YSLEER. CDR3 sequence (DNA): TGCGCCAGCAGCCGACATCTGGTCGGGGACACCGGGGAGCTGTTTTTT. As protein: CASSRHLVGDTGELFF.

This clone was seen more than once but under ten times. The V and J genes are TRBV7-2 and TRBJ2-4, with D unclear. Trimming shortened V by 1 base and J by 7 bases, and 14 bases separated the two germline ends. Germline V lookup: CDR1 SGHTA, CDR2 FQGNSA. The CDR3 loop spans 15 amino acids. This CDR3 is CASSLGEWAVNIQYF. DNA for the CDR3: TGTGCCAGCAGCTTAGGTGAATGGGCCGTGAACATTCAGTACTTC.

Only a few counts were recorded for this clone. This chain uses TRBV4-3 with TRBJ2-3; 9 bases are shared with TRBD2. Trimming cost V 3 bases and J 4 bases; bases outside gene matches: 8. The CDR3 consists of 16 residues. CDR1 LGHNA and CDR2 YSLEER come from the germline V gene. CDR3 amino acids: CASSQGKTSGADTQYF. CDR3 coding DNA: TGCGCCAGCAGCCAGGGGAAGACTAGCGGAGCAGATACGCAGTATTTT.

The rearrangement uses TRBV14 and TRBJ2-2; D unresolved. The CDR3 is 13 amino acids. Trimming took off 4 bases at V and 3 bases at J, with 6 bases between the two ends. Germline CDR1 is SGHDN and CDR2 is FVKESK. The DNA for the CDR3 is TGTGCCAGCAGCCGGCATGACACCGGGGAGCTGTTTTTT. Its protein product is CASSRHDTGELFF.

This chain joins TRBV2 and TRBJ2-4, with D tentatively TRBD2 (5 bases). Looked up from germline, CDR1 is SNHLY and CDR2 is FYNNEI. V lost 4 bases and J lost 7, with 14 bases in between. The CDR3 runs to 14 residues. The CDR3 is CASSVRAVVNIQYF. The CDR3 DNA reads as TGTGCCAGCAGTGTAAGAGCGGTTGTTAACATTCAGTACTTC.

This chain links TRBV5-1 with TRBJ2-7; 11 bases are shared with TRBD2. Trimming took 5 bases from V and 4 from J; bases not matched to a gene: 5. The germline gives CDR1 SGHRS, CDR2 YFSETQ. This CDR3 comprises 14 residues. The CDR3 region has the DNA TGCGCCAGCAGGGTGGGACTAGCGGATTACGAGCAGTACTTC. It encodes CASRVGLADYEQYF.

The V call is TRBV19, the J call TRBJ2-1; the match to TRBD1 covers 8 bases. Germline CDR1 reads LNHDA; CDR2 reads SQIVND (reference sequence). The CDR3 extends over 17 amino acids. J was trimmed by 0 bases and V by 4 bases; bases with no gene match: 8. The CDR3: CASSTRLTGGSYNEQFF. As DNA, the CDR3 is TGTGCCAGTAGTACTAGACTTACAGGGGGCTCCTACAATGAGCAGTTCTTC.

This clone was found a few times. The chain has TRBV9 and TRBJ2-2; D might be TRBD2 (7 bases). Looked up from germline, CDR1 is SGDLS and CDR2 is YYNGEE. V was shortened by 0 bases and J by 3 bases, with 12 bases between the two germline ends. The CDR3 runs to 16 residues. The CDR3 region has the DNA TGTGCCAGCAGCGTAGTGGCGGGGGCCTACACCGGGGAGCTGTTTTTT. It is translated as CASSVVAGAYTGELFF.